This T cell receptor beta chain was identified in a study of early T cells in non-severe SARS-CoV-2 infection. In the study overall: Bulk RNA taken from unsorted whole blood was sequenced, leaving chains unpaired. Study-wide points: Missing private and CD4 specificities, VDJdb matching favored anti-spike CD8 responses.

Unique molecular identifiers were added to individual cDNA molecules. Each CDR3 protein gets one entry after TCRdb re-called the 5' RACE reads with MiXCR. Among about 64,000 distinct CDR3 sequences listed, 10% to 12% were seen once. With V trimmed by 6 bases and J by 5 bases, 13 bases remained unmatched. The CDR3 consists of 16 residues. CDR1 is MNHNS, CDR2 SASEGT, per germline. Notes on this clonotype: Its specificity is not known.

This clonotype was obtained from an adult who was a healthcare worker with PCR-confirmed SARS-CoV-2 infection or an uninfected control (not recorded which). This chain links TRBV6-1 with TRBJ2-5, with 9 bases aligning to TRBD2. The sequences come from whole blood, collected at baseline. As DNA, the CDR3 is TGTGCCAGCAGCCTCCAGACCATAGCGGGGGTTGAGACCCAGTACTTC. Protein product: CASSLQTIAGVETQYF.